One and the same sample provided the 15 T cell receptor beta chains below, sequenced in a study of CD8+ T cells in alopecia areata. Sequencing relied on a cDNA template that was reverse transcribed from extracted RNA. Assay used: immunoSEQ multiplex PCR; TCRdb lists only in-frame clones, some missing. The sample lists 200,000 to 250,000 clones, roughly 50% occurring once. Material for sequencing was CD8+ T cells sorted from blood. These receptors were taken from a human donor in good health.

A remark on this clone: One end of the junction does not line up with germline, which may come from a read error. This sample includes further DNA sequences coding for the same CDR3. This chain connects TRBV5-4 to TRBJ2-7, with D maybe TRBD1 (6 bases). Germline V gene data show CDR1 as SGHNT and CDR2 as YYREEE (reference sequence). The CDR3 extends over 12 amino acids. The CDR3 here is CASSPAQGEQYF. The DNA for the CDR3 is TGCGCCAGCAGCCCCGCACAGGGAGAGCAGTACTTC. The full variable domain, its missing parts supplied by reference TRBV5-4 and TRBJ2-7, is ETGVTQSPTHLIKTRGQQVTLRCSSQSGHNTVSWYQQALGQGPQFIFQYYREEENGRGNFPPRFSGLQFPNYSSELNVNALELDDSALYLCASSPAQGEQYFGPGTRLTVT.

V and J are TRBV6-5 and TRBJ2-5; no reliable D call. The CDR3 is made up of 14 amino acids. Trimming pared 6 bases from V and 2 bases from J, leaving 13 bases between. CDR1 and CDR2 (germline): MNHEY, SVGAGI. The CDR3 DNA sequence: TGTGCCAGCAGGGAACTACCTATGCAAGAGACCCAGTACTTC. Its protein is CASRELPMQETQYF.

This sequence joins TRBV6-5 and TRBJ1-2; unclear D gene. Germline V gene sequence: CDR1 MNHEY, CDR2 SVGAGI. The V gene lost 9 bases and the J gene lost 5 bases, with 13 bases spanning the gap. This CDR3 has 12 residues. The CDR3 DNA reads as TGTGCCAGTCTTGCCCCTGGTTATGGCTACACCTTC. Translated, it gives CASLAPGYGYTF.

J is TRBJ2-1 and V is TRBV6-5; D unresolved. The CDR3 runs 13 residues. Germline V gene lookup returns CDR1 MNHEY and CDR2 SVGAGI. V shed 2 bases and J shed 7 bases, with 9 bases lying between them. In DNA form, the CDR3 reads TGTGCCAGCAGTTACAGGCAGCAGAATGAGCAGTTCTTC. Protein product: CASSYRQQNEQFF.

The CDR3 reads CASSRLVGETDTQYF. The CDR3 bases are TGTGCCAGCAGCCGACTAGTCGGGGAGACAGATACGCAGTATTTT. The V and J genes are TRBV5-4 and TRBJ2-3, with D possibly TRBD2 on 6 matching bases. Germline assignment: CDR1 SGHNT and CDR2 YYREEE (reference sequence). The length of the CDR3 is 15 residues. V lost 4 bases and J 3 bases, leaving 15 bases between the germline ends.

This clone has only a few counts. The rearrangement links TRBV29-1 to TRBJ2-1, with D possibly being TRBD1 or TRBD2 (5 bases each). V shed 6 bases and J shed 4 bases, with 19 bases lying between them. Per germline, CDR1 SQVTM and CDR2 ANQGSEA. The CDR3 runs 15 residues. In DNA, the CDR3 is TGCAGCGTCTCCGGGACCCTAGGATTGTACAATGAGCAGTTCTTC. It encodes CSVSGTLGLYNEQFF.

CDR3 nucleotides: TGTGCCACGCAGAACAAAAACATTCAGTACTTC. As protein: CATQNKNIQYF. The chain uses TRBV6-1 and TRBJ2-4; no definite D call. Germline CDR1 reads MNHNS; CDR2 reads SASEGT. The CDR3 has 11 amino acids. V was shortened by 10 bases and J by 3 bases, with 7 bases between the two germline ends.

J is TRBJ2-7 and V is TRBV6-1; 8 nucleotides align to TRBD1. From germline, CDR1 is MNHNS and CDR2 SASEGT. V was clipped by 6 bases and J by 6 bases; unmatched bases: 13. The CDR3 sequence is 15 residues long. In nucleotides, the CDR3 is TGTGCCAGCAGCCTTGTCGGACAGGGCAGCGGCGAGCAGTACTTC. Translating it yields CASSLVGQGSGEQYF.

The V and J genes are TRBV10-3 and TRBJ2-1, with TRBD1 matching 8 bases. CDR3 length: 14 residues. From germline, CDR1 is ENHRY and CDR2 SYGVKD. J was trimmed by 7 bases and V by 2 bases; bases with no gene match: 4. The CDR3 region is CAISEKTGGNEQFF. Written as DNA, the CDR3 is TGTGCCATCAGTGAGAAAACAGGGGGGAATGAGCAGTTCTTC.

The count of this clone is one. The chain carries TRBV27 and TRBJ2-7, with 8 positions matching TRBD2. V shed 5 bases, J shed 5 bases, and the junction held 8 bases outside the gene matches. The CDR3 runs to 14 residues. In germline, CDR1 is MNHEY, CDR2 SMNVEV (reference sequence). The CDR3 DNA is TGTGCCAGCAGTCCCACCGGGAGGGGCCACGAGCAGTACTTC. Encoded protein: CASSPTGRGHEQYF.

The J gene is TRBJ2-1, the V gene TRBV29-1, with no clear D. The CDR3 is 14 residues long. Germline V lookup: CDR1 SQVTM, CDR2 ANQGSEA. The V end lost 3 bases, the J end lost 8 bases, and 17 bases lay between the germline ends. Written as DNA, the CDR3 is TGCAGCGTTGATGGGCGGTCAAGTTCGGATGAGCAGTTCTTC. This sequence encodes CSVDGRSSSDEQFF.

This chain joins TRBV6-5 and TRBJ1-6; D unresolved. The CDR3 spans 14 residues. Deletions cut 0 bases from V and 14 bases from J, with 14 bases between. CDR1 and CDR2 (germline): MNHEY, SVGAGI. In DNA, the CDR3 is TGTGCCAGCAGTTACTCAGGCAATCCCGGAGCCCTCCACTTT. Its protein is CASSYSGNPGALHF.

This clone was picked up a small number of times. The rearrangement links TRBV29-1 to TRBJ2-2; 8 nucleotides align to TRBD2. Germline lookup yields CDR1 SQVTM and CDR2 ANQGSEA. J was trimmed by 4 bases and V by 5 bases; bases with no gene match: 0. The CDR3 has 12 amino acids. The CDR3 region is CSVSGGTGELFF. CDR3 in DNA: TGCAGCGTTAGCGGGGGCACCGGGGAGCTGTTTTTT.

Worth noting for this clone: The junction differs from germline at one of its ends, possibly a read error. CDR3 nucleotide sequence: TGTGCCAGCAGCGTAGAGGGGATTTTCTTGCTCTTT. Its translation is CASSVEGIFLLF. This sequence joins TRBV9 and TRBJ1-1, with a tentative D call TRBD1 (5 bases). Germline V gene sequence: CDR1 SGDLS, CDR2 YYNGEE. The CDR3 length is 12 residues.

The rearrangement links TRBV4-1 to TRBJ1-5, with no clear D. This CDR3 is built from 15 residues. Germline values: CDR1 MGHRA, CDR2 YSYEKL. Trimming shortened V by 6 bases and J by 7 bases, and 19 bases separated the two germline ends. In nucleotides, the CDR3 is TGCGCCAGCAGTACCGGGCAGAGCGCAACCCAGCCCCAGCATTTT. Translating gives CASSTGQSATQPQHF.